A selection of T cell receptor beta chains follows, all from one sample in a study of cytomegalovirus exposure and HLA in healthy donors. This table comes from immunoSEQ multiplex PCR, and its TCRdb copy is limited to in-frame clones, with some not included. The table includes fewer than 200,000 clones, roughly 74% detected once. The sample taken for sequencing was PBMCs. The receptors were sampled from a female donor in good health and CMV-seronegative. Both conserved end residues are part of each CDR3. Each record gives: D gene, clone size, J gene, V gene, CDR3 DNA, CDR3 protein. The D gene is left open where the match is weak. Clone size appears in some rows only: once, few, many, or a class for an expanded clone.

D gene: NA
clone size: NA
J gene: TRBJ1-1
V gene: TRBV19
CDR3 DNA: TGTGCCAGTAGATGGACCCGGCAGGGAGGGGCTGAAGCTTTCTTT
CDR3 protein: CASRWTRQGGAEAFF

D gene: TRBD1
clone size: NA
J gene: TRBJ2-7
V gene: TRBV9
CDR3 DNA: TGTGCCAGCAGCGTAGGGGACAGGGAATACGAGCAGTACTTC
CDR3 protein: CASSVGDREYEQYF

D gene: NA
clone size: NA
J gene: TRBJ1-1
V gene: TRBV2
CDR3 DNA: TGTGCCAGCAGCTGGACAACGAACACTGAAGCTTTCTTT
CDR3 protein: CASSWTTNTEAFF

D gene: NA
clone size: NA
J gene: TRBJ1-1
V gene: TRBV2
CDR3 DNA: TGTGCCAGCATCATTAGGGGACAGAACACTGAAGCTTTCTTT
CDR3 protein: CASIIRGQNTEAFF

D gene: NA
clone size: NA
J gene: TRBJ1-2
V gene: TRBV7-2
CDR3 DNA: TGTGCCAGCAGCCCGCCGGGACACGGGAAAAAAGGGACCTTC
CDR3 protein: CASSPPGHGKKGTF

D gene: NA
clone size: NA
J gene: TRBJ2-7
V gene: TRBV5-6
CDR3 DNA: TGTGCCAGCAGCTTGGGGGCCTCCTACGAGCAGTACTTC
CDR3 protein: CASSLGASYEQYF

D gene: TRBD2
clone size: NA
J gene: TRBJ2-1
V gene: TRBV5-1
CDR3 DNA: TGCGCCAGCAGCGGCGGGACTAGCGGGGGGCCTCTTGAAAATGAGCAGTTCTTC
CDR3 protein: CASSGGTSGGPLENEQFF

D gene: TRBD1
clone size: once
J gene: TRBJ2-2
V gene: TRBV9
CDR3 DNA: TGTGCCAGCAGCGCCGGGACAGCCACCGGGGAGCTGTTTTTT
CDR3 protein: CASSAGTATGELFF

D gene: TRBD2
clone size: NA
J gene: TRBJ2-7
V gene: TRBV6-1
CDR3 DNA: TGTGCCAGCAGTGAAACGGCGACTAGCGGGAGTTACGAGCAGTACTTC
CDR3 protein: CASSETATSGSYEQYF

D gene: TRBD1
clone size: NA
J gene: TRBJ1-5
V gene: TRBV2
CDR3 DNA: TGTGCCAGCAGGACCGGACAGGGGGCAAATCAGCCCCAGCATTTT
CDR3 protein: CASRTGQGANQPQHF

D gene: NA
clone size: NA
J gene: TRBJ2-2
V gene: TRBV2
CDR3 DNA: TGTGCCAGCAGTCCTACGACAGGAAACACCGGGGAGCTGTTTTTT
CDR3 protein: CASSPTTGNTGELFF

D gene: NA
clone size: NA
J gene: TRBJ1-5
V gene: TRBV19
CDR3 DNA: TGTGCCAGTACCAGGGACAATCAGCCCCAGCATTTT
CDR3 protein: CASTRDNQPQHF

D gene: NA
clone size: NA
J gene: TRBJ1-5
V gene: TRBV27
CDR3 DNA: TGTGCCAGCAGCCGGGGGTCGGAGCCCCAGCATTTT
CDR3 protein: CASSRGSEPQHF

D gene: TRBD2
clone size: few
J gene: TRBJ2-1
V gene: TRBV15
CDR3 DNA: TGTGCCACCAGCAGATTCGCCCCCACTAGCGGGGGGGCCAATGAGCAGTTCTTC
CDR3 protein: CATSRFAPTSGGANEQFF

D gene: NA
clone size: NA
J gene: TRBJ1-5
V gene: TRBV19
CDR3 DNA: TGTGCCAGTACCGCCCGTCCCGGGTCCTTCAATCAGCCCCAGCATTTT
CDR3 protein: CASTARPGSFNQPQHF

D gene: NA
clone size: NA
J gene: TRBJ1-1
V gene: TRBV5-1
CDR3 DNA: TGCGCCAGCAGCTTGGGTGGCAGGTCGTTCAACACTGAAGCTTTCTTT
CDR3 protein: CASSLGGRSFNTEAFF

D gene: TRBD1
clone size: NA
J gene: TRBJ1-3
V gene: TRBV2
CDR3 DNA: TGTGCCAGCCGGACAGGGGGAAACACCATATATTTT
CDR3 protein: CASRTGGNTIYF

D gene: NA
clone size: NA
J gene: TRBJ1-2
V gene: TRBV14
CDR3 DNA: TGTGCCAGCAGCCTCTCAATTACAGGGACTGGCTACACCTTC
CDR3 protein: CASSLSITGTGYTF

D gene: NA
clone size: NA
J gene: TRBJ2-1
V gene: TRBV11-2
CDR3 DNA: TGTGCCAGCAGCTTTCTGGGGCAGTCTAACAATGAGCAGTTCTTC
CDR3 protein: CASSFLGQSNNEQFF